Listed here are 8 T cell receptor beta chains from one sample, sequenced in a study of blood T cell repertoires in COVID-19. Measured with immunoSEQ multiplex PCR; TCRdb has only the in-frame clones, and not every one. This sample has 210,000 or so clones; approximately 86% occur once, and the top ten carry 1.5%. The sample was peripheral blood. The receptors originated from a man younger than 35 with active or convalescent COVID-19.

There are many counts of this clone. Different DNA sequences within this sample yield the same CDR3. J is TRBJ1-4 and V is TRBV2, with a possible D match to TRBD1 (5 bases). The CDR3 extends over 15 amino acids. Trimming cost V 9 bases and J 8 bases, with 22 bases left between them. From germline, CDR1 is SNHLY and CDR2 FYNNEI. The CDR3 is CARGSSGGTGEKLFF. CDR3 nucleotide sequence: TGTGCCAGGGGCTCTTCGGGGGGGACCGGGGAAAAACTGTTTTTT.

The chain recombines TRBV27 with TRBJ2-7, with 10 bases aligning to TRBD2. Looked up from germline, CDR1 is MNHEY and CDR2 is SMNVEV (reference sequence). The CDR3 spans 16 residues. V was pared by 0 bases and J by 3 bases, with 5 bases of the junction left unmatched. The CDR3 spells CASSLSIAGGVYEQYF. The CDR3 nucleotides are TGTGCCAGCAGTTTATCGATAGCGGGAGGCGTCTACGAGCAGTACTTC.

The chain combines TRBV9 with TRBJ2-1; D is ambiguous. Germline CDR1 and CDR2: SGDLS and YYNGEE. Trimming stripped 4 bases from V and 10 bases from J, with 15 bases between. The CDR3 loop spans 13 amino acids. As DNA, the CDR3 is TGTGCCAGCAGCCTCTTCGAGCTTTCGGAGCAGTTCTTC. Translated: CASSLFELSEQFF.

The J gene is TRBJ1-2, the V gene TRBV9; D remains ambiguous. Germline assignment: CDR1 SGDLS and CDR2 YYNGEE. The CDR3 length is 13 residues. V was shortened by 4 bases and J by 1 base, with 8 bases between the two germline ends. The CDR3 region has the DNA TGTGCCAGCAGCACGAGGGTTAACTATGGCTACACCTTC. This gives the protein CASSTRVNYGYTF.

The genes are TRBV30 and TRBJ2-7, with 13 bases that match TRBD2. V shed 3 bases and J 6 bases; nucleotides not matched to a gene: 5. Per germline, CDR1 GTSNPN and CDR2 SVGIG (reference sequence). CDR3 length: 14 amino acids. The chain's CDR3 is CAWRPGLAGREQYF. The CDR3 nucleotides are TGTGCCTGGAGACCGGGACTAGCGGGACGCGAGCAGTACTTC. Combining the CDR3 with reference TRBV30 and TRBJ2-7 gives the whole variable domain SQTIHQWPATLVQPVGSPLSLECTVEGTSNPNLYWYRQAAGRGLQLLFYSVGIGQISSEVPQNLSASRPQDRQFILSSKKLLLSDSGFYLCAWRPGLAGREQYFGPGTRLTVT.

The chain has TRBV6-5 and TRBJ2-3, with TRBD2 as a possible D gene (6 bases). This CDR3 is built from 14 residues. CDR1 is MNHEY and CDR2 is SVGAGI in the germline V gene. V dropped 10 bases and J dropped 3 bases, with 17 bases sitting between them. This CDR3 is CAISGPGETDTQYF. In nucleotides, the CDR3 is TGTGCCATCAGCGGTCCGGGGGAAACAGATACGCAGTATTTT.

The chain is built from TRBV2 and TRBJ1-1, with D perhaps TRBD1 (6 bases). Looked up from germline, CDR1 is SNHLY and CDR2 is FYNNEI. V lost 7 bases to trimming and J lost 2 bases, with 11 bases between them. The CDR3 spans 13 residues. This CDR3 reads CASKKQGNTEAFF. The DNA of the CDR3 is TGTGCCAGCAAAAAACAGGGAAACACTGAAGCTTTCTTT.

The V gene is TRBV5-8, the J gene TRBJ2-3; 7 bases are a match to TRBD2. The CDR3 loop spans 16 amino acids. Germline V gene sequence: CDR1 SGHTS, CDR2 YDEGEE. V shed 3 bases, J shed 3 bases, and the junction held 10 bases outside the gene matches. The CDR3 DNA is TGTGCCAGCAGCTCGGGACGTCACGGGAGGACAGATACGCAGTATTTT. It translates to CASSSGRHGRTDTQYF.